This entry lists 7 T cell receptor beta chains sequenced from one sample in a study of T cell repertoires in cytomegalovirus infection (dated by TCRdb to about 2019). In the paper's terms, the treatment or condition label means: in vitro stimulation with specific CMV peptide epitopes to enrich CMV-specific T cells. What these receptors recognize is not known. Sequencing was carried out with an Illumina HiSeq 1500. TCRdb reprocessing: public reads trimmed at Q25 with fastp, clones called with MiXCR, in-frame beta chains kept. All rows with the same CDR3 protein become a single entry with the most common DNA and genes. Recorded for this sample are approximately 600,000 distinct CDR3 sequences; about 39% of them occurred a single time. Of the sample, 40% to 60% is held by the ten largest clones. The sequencing here drew on cultured PBMCs, taken from culture after CMV antigen stimulation. The receptor source for this set is a human donor in good health (CMV status not recorded). Some clones in this sample may be carry-over from other donors' samples.

The chain employs TRBV7-8 and TRBJ2-5; 8 bases agree with TRBD2. V lost 4 bases to trimming and J lost 7 bases; unmatched junction nucleotides: 11. CDR3 length equals 15 residues. Per the germline V gene, CDR1 is SGHVS and CDR2 is FQNEAQ. CDR3 in amino acids: CASSSAGTRRVTQYF. CDR3 nucleotides: TGTGCCAGCAGCTCGGCGGGGACTAGACGTGTGACCCAGTACTTC.

This clonotype was seen many times. The rearrangement joins TRBV7-2 to TRBJ2-7; 12 bases are shared with TRBD1. After removal of 5 bases from V and 7 bases from J, the junction contained 12 bases not matched to a gene. The germline gives CDR1 SGHTA, CDR2 FQGNSA. This CDR3 has 16 amino acids. The CDR3 nucleotides read TGTGCCAGCAGCGCCTCCGGGACAGGGGGCTCGCGGGAGCAGTACTTC. Protein sequence: CASSASGTGGSREQYF.

This clonotype turned up a few times. The chain couples TRBV12-3 or TRBV12-4 to TRBJ2-3; TRBD1 is a possible D gene (6 bases). V shed 3 bases and J shed 7 bases, with 11 bases lying between them. CDR3 size: 13 residues. The CDR3 region has the DNA TGTGCCAGCAGTTTGAGCCGGGACAATACGCAGTATTTT. This translates into CASSLSRDNTQYF.

This clonotype came up many times. The genes are TRBV7-2 and TRBJ1-6; D uncertain. The V end lost 1 base, the J end lost 7 bases, and 11 bases lay between the germline ends. CDR1 and CDR2 (germline): SGHTA, FQGNSA. The CDR3 covers 15 residues. The CDR3 nucleotides are TGTGCCAGCAGCTTAGTTTGGCACCCAAATTCACCCCTCCACTTT. Translating it yields CASSLVWHPNSPLHF.

This clonotype was observed many times. The V and J genes are TRBV7-6 and TRBJ2-5, with 9 bases aligning to TRBD1. The CDR3 length is 14 residues. V shed 2 bases, J shed 4 bases, and the junction held 2 bases outside the gene matches. The germline V gene encodes CDR1 SGHVS and CDR2 FNYEAQ. This CDR3 is CASSLRGQGETQYF. The CDR3 bases are TGTGCCAGCAGCTTAAGGGGACAGGGAGAGACCCAGTACTTC.

The CDR3 DNA reads as TGTGCCGGAATGGGGGGAAGTTTCAATGAGCAGTTCTTC. Translation: CAGMGGSFNEQFF. The chain carries TRBV7-2 and TRBJ2-1; TRBD2 is a possible D gene (6 bases). This CDR3 spans 13 amino acids. Germline loops: CDR1 SGHTA, CDR2 FQGNSA. V lost 11 bases and J 6 bases, leaving 17 bases between the germline ends.

The chain has TRBV7-2 and TRBJ2-3; maybe TRBD1 (6 bases). Trimming shortened V by 3 bases and J by 1 base, and 8 bases separated the two germline ends. The CDR3 is 14 amino acids. Germline V gene lookup returns CDR1 SGHTA and CDR2 FQGNSA. The CDR3, as DNA: TGTGCCAGCAGCTTCCGACAGGGCACAGATACGCAGTATTTT. As protein: CASSFRQGTDTQYF.